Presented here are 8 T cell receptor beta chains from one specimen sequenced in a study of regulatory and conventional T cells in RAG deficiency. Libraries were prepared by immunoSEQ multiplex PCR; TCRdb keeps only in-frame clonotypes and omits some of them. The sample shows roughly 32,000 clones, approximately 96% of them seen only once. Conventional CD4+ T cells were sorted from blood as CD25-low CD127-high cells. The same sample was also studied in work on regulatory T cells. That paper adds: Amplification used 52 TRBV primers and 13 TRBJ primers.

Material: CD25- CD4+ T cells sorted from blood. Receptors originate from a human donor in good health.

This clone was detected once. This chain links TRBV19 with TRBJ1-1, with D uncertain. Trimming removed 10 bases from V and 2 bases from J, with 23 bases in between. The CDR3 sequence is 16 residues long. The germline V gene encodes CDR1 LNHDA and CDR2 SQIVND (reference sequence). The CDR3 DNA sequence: TGTGCCATGTCCAAGTCCCCGGGCAGCGGAAACACTGAAGCTTTCTTT. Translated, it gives CAMSKSPGSGNTEAFF.

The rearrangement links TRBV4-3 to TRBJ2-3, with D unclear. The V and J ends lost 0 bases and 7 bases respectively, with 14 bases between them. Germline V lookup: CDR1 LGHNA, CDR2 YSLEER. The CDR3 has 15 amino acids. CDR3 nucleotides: TGCGCCAGCAGCCAAGAGCTCCTCCTAGAAAATACGCAGTATTTT. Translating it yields CASSQELLLENTQYF.

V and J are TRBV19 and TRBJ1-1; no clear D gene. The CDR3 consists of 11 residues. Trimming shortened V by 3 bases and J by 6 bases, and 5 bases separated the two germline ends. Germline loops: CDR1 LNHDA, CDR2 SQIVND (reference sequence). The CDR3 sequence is CASSMSSEAFF. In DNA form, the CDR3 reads TGTGCCAGTAGTATGTCTTCTGAAGCTTTCTTT.

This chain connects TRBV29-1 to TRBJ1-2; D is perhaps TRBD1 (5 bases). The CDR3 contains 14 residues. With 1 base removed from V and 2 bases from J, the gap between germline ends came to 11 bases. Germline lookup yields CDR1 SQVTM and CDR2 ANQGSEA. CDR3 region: CSVEVLRANYGYTF. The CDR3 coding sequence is TGCAGCGTTGAAGTTCTCAGGGCCAACTATGGCTACACCTTC.

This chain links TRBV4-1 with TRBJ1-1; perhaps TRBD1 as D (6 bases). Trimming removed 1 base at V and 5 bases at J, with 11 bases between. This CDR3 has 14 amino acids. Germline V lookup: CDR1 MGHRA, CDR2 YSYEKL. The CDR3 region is CASSQGGHGTEAFF. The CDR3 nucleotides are TGCGCCAGCAGCCAAGGGGGGCATGGGACTGAAGCTTTCTTT.

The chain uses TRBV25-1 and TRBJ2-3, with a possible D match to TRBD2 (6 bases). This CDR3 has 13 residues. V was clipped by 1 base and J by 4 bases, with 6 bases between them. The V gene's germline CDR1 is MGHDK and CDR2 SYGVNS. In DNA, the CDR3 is TGTGCCAGCAGTGAATCGGGGGCAGATACGCAGTATTTT. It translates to CASSESGADTQYF.

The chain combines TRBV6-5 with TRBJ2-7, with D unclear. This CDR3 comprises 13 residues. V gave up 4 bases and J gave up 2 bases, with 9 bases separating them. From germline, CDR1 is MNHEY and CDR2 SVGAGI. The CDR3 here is CASSSWQTYEQYF. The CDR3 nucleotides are TGTGCCAGCAGTTCTTGGCAGACCTACGAGCAGTACTTC.

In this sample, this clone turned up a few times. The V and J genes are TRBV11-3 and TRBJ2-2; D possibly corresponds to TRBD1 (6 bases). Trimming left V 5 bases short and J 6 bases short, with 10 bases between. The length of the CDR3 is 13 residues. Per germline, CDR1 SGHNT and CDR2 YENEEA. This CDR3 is CASSTGFPGELFF. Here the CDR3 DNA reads TGTGCCAGCAGCACAGGGTTTCCCGGGGAGCTGTTTTTT.